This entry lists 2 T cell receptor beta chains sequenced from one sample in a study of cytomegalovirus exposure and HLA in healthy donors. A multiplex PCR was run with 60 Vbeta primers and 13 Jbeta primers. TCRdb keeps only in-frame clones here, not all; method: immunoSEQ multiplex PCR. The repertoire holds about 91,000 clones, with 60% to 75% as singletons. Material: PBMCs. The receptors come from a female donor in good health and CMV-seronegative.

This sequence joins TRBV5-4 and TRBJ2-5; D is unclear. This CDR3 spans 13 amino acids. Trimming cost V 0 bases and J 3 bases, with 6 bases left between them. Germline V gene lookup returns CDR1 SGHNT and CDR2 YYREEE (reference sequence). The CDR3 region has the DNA TGTGCCAGCAGCTTGGGTGTAAAAGAGACCCAGTACTTC. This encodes CASSLGVKETQYF.

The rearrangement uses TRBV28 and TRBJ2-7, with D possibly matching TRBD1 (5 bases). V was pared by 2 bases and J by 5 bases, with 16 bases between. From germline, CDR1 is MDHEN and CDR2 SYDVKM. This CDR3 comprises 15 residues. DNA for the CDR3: TGTGCCAGCAGTTTAATCGGACACAGGCCGGACGAGCAGTACTTC. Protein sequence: CASSLIGHRPDEQYF. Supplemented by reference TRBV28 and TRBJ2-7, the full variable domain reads DVKVTQSSRYLVKRTGEKVFLECVQDMDHENMFWYRQDPGLGLRLIYFSYDVKMKEKGDIPEGYSVSREKKERFSLILESASTNQTSMYLCASSLIGHRPDEQYFGPGTRLTVT.